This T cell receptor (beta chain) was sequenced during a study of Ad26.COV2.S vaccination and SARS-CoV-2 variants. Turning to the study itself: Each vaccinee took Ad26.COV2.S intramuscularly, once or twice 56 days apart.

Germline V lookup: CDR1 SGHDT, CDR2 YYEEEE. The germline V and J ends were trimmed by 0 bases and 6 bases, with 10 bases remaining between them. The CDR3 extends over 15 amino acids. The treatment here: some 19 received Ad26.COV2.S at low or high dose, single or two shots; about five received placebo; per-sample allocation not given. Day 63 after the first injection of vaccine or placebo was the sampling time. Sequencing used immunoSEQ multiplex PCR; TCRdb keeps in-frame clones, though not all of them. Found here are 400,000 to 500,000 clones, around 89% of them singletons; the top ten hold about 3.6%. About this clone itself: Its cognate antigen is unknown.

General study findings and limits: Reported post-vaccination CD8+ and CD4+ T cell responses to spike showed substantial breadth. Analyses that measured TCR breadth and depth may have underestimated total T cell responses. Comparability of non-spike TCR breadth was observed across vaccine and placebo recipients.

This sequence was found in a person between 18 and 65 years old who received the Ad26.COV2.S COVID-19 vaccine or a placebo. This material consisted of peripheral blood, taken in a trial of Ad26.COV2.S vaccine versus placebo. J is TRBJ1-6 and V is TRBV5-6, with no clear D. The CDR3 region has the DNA TGTGCCAGCAGCTTGGTTGGCGGGAGTAATTCACCCCTCCACTTT. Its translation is CASSLVGGSNSPLHF.